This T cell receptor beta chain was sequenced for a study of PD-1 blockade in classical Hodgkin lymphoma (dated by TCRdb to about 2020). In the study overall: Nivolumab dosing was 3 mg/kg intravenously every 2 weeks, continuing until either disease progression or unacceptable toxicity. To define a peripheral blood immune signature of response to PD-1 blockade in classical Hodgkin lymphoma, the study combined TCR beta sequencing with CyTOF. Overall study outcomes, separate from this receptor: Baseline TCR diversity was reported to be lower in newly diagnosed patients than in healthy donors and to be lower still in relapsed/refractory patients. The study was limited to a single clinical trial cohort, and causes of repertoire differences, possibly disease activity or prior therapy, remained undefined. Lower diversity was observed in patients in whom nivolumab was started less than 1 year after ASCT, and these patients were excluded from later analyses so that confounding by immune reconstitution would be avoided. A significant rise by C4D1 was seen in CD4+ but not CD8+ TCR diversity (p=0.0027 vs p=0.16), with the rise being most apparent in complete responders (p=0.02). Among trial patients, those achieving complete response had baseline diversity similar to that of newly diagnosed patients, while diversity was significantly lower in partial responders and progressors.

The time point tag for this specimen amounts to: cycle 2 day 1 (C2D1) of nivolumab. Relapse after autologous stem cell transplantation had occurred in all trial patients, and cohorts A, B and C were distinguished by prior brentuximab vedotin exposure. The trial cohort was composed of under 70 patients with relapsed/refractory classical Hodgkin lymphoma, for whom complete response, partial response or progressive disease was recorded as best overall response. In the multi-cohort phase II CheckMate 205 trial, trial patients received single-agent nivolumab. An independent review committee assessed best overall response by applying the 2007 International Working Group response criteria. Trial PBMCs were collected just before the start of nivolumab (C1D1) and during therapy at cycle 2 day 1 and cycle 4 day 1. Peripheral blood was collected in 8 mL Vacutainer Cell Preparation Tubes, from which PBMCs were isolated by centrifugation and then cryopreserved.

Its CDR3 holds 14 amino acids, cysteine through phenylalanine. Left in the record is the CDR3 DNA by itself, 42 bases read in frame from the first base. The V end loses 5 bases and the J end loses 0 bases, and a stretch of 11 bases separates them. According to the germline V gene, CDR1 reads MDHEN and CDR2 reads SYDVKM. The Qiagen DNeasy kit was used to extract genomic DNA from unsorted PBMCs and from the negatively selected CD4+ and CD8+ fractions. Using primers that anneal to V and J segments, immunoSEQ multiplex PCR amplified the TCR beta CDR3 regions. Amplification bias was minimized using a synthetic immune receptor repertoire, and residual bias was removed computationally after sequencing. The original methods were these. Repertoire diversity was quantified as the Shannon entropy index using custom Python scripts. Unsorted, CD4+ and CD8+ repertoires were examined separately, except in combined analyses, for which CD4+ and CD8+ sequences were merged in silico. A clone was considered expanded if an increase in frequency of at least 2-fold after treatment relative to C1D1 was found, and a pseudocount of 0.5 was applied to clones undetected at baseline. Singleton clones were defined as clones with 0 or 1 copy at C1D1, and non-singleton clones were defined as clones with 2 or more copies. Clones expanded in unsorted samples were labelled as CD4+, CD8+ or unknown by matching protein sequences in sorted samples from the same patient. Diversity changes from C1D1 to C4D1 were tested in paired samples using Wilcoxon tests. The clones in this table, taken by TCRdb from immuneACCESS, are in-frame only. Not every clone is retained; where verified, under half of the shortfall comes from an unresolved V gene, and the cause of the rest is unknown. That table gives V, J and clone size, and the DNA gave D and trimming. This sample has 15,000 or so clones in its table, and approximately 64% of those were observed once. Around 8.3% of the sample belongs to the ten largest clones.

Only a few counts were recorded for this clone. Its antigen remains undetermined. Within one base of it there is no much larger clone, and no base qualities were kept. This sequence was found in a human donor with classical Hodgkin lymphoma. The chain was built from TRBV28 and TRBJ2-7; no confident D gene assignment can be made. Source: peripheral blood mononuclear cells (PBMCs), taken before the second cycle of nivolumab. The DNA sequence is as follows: TGTGCCAGCAGTACACCAGGAAGCTCCTACGAGCAGTACTTC. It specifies CASSTPGSSYEQYF.